This TCR beta chain was captured by sequencing in a study of T-cell memory formation after mild COVID-19. Whole-study findings and limits: CD4+ clones that contracted lay mainly in CM and EM; CD8+ ones lay in EMRA. Cross-reactive memory appears to have joined, as suggested by some responding clones showing up in pre-infection memory. CD4/CD8 balance characterized clones contracting day 15 to 85, and CD4+ skew characterized later expanders.

With 0 bases clipped from V and 2 bases from J, the junction kept 6 bases outside the gene matches. The CDR3 is 17 residues long. CDR1 is SGDLS, CDR2 YYNGEE, per germline. As concerns this clonotype: Its antigen is still unknown.

From 5'RACE with constant-segment primers came TCR alpha and TCR beta cDNA libraries that carried sample barcodes and UMIs. MiXCR was run by TCRdb on the 5' RACE reads, yielding one entry per CDR3 protein. The sample has more than 400,000 distinct CDR3 sequences; roughly 18% are singletons. V gene TRBV9 combines with J gene TRBJ2-1; 9 bases line up with TRBD2. Sequenced material: PBMCs or a T cell subset sorted from them (not recorded which). The sequence derives from an adult woman who had mild COVID-19 (a few samples of this study predate the infection). Cell type and time point are not known. The CDR3 coding sequence is TGTGCCAGCAGCGTAGATGCTAGCGGGGCTGCCTACAATGAGCAGTTCTTC. It yields the protein CASSVDASGAAYNEQFF.